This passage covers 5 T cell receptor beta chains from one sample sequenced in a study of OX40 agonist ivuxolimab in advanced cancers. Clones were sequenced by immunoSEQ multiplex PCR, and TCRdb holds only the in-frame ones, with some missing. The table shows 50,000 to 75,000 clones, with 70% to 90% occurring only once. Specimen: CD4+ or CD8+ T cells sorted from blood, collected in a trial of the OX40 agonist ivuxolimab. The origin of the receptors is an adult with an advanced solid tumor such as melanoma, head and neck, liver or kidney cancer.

DNA for the CDR3: TGTGCCAGCAGCCTCCAGTCCACAGATACGCAGTATTTT. Protein: CASSLQSTDTQYF. The rearrangement links TRBV5-4 to TRBJ2-3, with unresolved D. This CDR3 is 13 amino acids long. V was shortened by 4 bases and J by 2 bases, with 8 bases between the two germline ends. Per germline, CDR1 SGHNT and CDR2 YYREEE (reference sequence). The variable domain in full, completed from reference TRBV5-4 and TRBJ2-3, reads ETGVTQSPTHLIKTRGQQVTLRCSSQSGHNTVSWYQQALGQGPQFIFQYYREEENGRGNFPPRFSGLQFPNYSSELNVNALELDDSALYLCASSLQSTDTQYFGPGTRLTVL.

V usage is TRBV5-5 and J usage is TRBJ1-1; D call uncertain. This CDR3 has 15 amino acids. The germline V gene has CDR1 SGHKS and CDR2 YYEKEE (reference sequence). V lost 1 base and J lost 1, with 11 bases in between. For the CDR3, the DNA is TGTGCCAGCAGCTTGATGAGTACCTCGAACACTGAAGCTTTCTTT. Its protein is CASSLMSTSNTEAFF.

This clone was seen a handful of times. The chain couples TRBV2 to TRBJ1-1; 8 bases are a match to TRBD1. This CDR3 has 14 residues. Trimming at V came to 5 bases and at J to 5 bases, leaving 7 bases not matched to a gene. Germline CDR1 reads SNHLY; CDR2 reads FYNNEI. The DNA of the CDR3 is TGTGCCAGCAGTCCCGGACAGGGATGGACTGAAGCTTTCTTT. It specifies CASSPGQGWTEAFF. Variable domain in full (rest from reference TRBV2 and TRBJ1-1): EPEVTQTPSHQVTQMGQEVILRCVPISNHLYFYWYRQILGQKVEFLVSFYNNEISEKSEIFDDQFSVERPDGSNFTLKIRSTKLEDSAMYFCASSPGQGWTEAFFGQGTRLTVV.

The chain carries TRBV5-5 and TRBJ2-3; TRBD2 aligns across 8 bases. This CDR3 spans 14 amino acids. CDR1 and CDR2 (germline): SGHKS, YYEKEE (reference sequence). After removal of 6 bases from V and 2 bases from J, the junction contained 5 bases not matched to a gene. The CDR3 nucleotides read TGTGCCAGCAAGAGCGGGGGAGTCACAGATACGCAGTATTTT. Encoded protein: CASKSGGVTDTQYF.

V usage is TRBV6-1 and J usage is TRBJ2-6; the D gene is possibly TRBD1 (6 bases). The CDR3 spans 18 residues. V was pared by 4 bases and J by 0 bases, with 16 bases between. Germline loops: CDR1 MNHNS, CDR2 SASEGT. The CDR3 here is CASSGQDRRISGANVLTF. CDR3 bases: TGTGCCAGCAGTGGACAGGACAGAAGAATCTCTGGGGCCAACGTCCTGACTTTC.